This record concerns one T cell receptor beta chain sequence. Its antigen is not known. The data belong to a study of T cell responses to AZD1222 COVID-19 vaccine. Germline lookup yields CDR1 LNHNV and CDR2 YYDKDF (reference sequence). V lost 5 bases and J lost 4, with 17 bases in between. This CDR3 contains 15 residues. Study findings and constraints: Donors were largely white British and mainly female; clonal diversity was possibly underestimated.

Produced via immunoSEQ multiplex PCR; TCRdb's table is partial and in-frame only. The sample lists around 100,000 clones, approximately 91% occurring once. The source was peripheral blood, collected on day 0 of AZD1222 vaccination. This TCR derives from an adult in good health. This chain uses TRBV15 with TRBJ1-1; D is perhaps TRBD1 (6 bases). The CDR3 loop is CATSGGGGSGTEAFF. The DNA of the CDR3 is TGTGCCACCAGCGGGGGGGGCGGATCGGGCACTGAAGCTTTCTTT. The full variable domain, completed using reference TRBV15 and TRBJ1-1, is DAMVIQNPRYQVTQFGKPVTLSCSQTLNHNVMYWYQQKSSQAPKLLFHYYDKDFNNEADTPDNFQSRRPNTSFCFLDIRSPGLGDTAMYLCATSGGGGSGTEAFFGQGTRLTVV.